One and the same sample provided the 8 T cell receptor beta chains below, sequenced in a study of CD8 T cells in Susac syndrome. Roughly 0.45 to 1 ug RNA was reverse transcribed with random hexamers. TCRdb processed the immunoSEQ multiplex PCR reads anew with MiXCR; each CDR3 protein has one entry. The table records 180,000 or so distinct CDR3 sequences, around 94% of them present only once. The sample was CD4+ T cells from PBMCs. Every receptor here comes from a human donor in good health.

The rearrangement joins TRBV2 to TRBJ1-1; TRBD1 might be the D (6 bases). The CDR3 is 13 residues long. Germline values: CDR1 SNHLY, CDR2 FYNNEI. V gave up 5 bases and J gave up 1 base, with 8 bases separating them. CDR3 protein: CASSTQGNTEAFF. For the CDR3, the DNA is TGTGCCAGCAGTACACAGGGGAACACTGAAGCTTTCTTT.

This CDR3 is CASRTHQQETQYF. CDR3 coding DNA: TGTGCCAGCAGAACACACCAACAAGAGACCCAGTACTTC. V and J are TRBV6-2 or TRBV6-3 and TRBJ2-5; D gene uncertain. Trimming cost V 6 bases and J 2 bases, with 10 bases left between them. This CDR3 spans 13 amino acids. Germline values: CDR1 MNHEY, CDR2 SVGEGT.

The count of this clonotype is one. The rearrangement joins TRBV11-2 to TRBJ2-6, with D perhaps matching TRBD2 (5 bases). V lost 1 base and J 4 bases, leaving 8 bases between the germline ends. Germline V gene lookup returns CDR1 SGHAT and CDR2 FQNNGV. This CDR3 is 15 amino acids long. As DNA, the CDR3 is TGTGCCAGCAGCTTAGCGAGGGCCGGGGCCAACGTCCTGACTTTC. Residues: CASSLARAGANVLTF.

This chain links TRBV3-1 with TRBJ1-1; D perhaps matches TRBD1 (5 bases). The V gene lost 3 bases and the J gene lost 11 bases, with 13 bases spanning the gap. The germline CDR1 and CDR2 sequences are LGHDT and YNNKEL (reference sequence). The CDR3 length is 12 residues. The CDR3 DNA is TGTGCCAGCAGCCATGGGGCAATGAGGGCTTTCTTT. This codes for CASSHGAMRAFF.

The rearrangement uses TRBV29-1 and TRBJ2-7; TRBD1 is a possible D gene (5 bases). With 7 bases removed from V and 11 bases from J, the gap between germline ends came to 18 bases. Germline lookup yields CDR1 SQVTM and CDR2 ANQGSEA. CDR3 length: 11 amino acids. Written as DNA, the CDR3 is TGCAGCGGGGCCGCAGGGTTTAGGGAGTACTTC. This gives the protein CSGAAGFREYF.

The chain couples TRBV30 to TRBJ2-1; 8 bases are a match to TRBD1. CDR3 length: 13 residues. Unmatched junction bases numbered 8, after V lost 5 bases and J lost 8 bases. Germline values: CDR1 GTSNPN, CDR2 SVGIG (reference sequence). In nucleotides, the CDR3 is TGTGCCTGGCAGGGGGCCGTCGGGTATGAGCAGTTCTTC. Its protein product is CAWQGAVGYEQFF.

The V and J genes are TRBV4-3 and TRBJ1-6; D is ambiguous. The V gene lost 0 bases and the J gene lost 0 bases, with 9 bases spanning the gap. In germline, CDR1 is LGHNA, CDR2 YSLEER. This CDR3 contains 17 residues. CDR3 DNA sequence: TGCGCCAGCAGCCAAGATCTTATGAGCTCCTATAATTCACCCCTCCACTTT. Amino acids: CASSQDLMSSYNSPLHF.

This chain uses TRBV4-3 with TRBJ2-3, with 8 bases aligning to TRBD2. V shed 4 bases and J 4 bases; nucleotides not matched to a gene: 4. This CDR3 contains 14 residues. The germline V gene has CDR1 LGHNA and CDR2 YSLEER. The CDR3 DNA reads as TGCGCCAGCAGCCTGCGGGGGGCCGCAGATACGCAGTATTTT. Protein product: CASSLRGAADTQYF.